The 18 T cell receptor beta chains reported below all come from one sample, sequenced in a study of cytomegalovirus exposure and HLA in healthy donors. TCRdb's copy holds only in-frame clones and misses some; the assay was immunoSEQ multiplex PCR. The table includes around 200,000 clones, 80% to 90% detected once. The sequenced material came from PBMCs. These receptors were obtained from a woman aged 25 to 39 in good health and CMV-seronegative.

The chain has TRBV27 and TRBJ1-2; 8 bases fit TRBD1. Per germline, CDR1 MNHEY and CDR2 SMNVEV (reference sequence). Losses at the gene ends were 3 bases for V and 6 bases for J; bases not matched to a gene: 3. This CDR3 spans 13 amino acids. The CDR3 DNA follows: TGTGCCAGCAGTTTGGACAGGGCAAATGGCTACACCTTC. Translation: CASSLDRANGYTF.

The V call is TRBV5-4, the J call TRBJ2-7, with D possibly TRBD2 on 6 matching bases. The germline gives CDR1 SGHNT, CDR2 YYREEE (reference sequence). Trimming took off 4 bases at V and 2 bases at J, with 16 bases between the two ends. The CDR3 has 15 amino acids. In DNA form, the CDR3 reads TGTGCCAGCAGCGACTTGGCGGGACGGCCCTACGAGCAGTACTTC. The encoded protein is CASSDLAGRPYEQYF.

V gene TRBV27 combines with J gene TRBJ1-4; possible D gene TRBD1, 5 bases. Trimming shortened V by 1 base and J by 5 bases, and 11 bases separated the two germline ends. Germline V gene lookup returns CDR1 MNHEY and CDR2 SMNVEV (reference sequence). The CDR3 contains 15 residues. CDR3 in amino acids: CASSLLGVGNEKLFF. The DNA for the CDR3 is TGTGCCAGCAGTTTATTAGGGGTGGGAAATGAAAAACTGTTTTTT.

This chain uses TRBV30 with TRBJ1-5; 11 nucleotides line up with TRBD1. V gave up 1 base and J gave up 6 bases; unmatched junction bases: 2. CDR3 length: 14 residues. The germline gives CDR1 GTSNPN, CDR2 SVGIG (reference sequence). The CDR3 DNA reads as TGTGCCTGGAGTGGGACAGGGGGCGGTCAGCCCCAGCATTTT. Amino acid sequence: CAWSGTGGGQPQHF.

CDR3 DNA: TGCAGCGTTGCTGGGCTGATATTAAACCGCGATGAGCAGTTCTTC. Translation gives CSVAGLILNRDEQFF. This sequence joins TRBV29-1 and TRBJ2-1; no clear D. The length of the CDR3 is 15 residues. The germline gives CDR1 SQVTM, CDR2 ANQGSEA. The germline V and J ends were trimmed by 4 bases and 8 bases, with 21 bases remaining between them.

The chain links TRBV4-1 to TRBJ1-5, with TRBD1 as a possible D gene (6 bases). The CDR3 spans 13 residues. Germline assignment: CDR1 MGHRA and CDR2 YSYEKL. V was pared by 1 base and J by 7 bases, with 8 bases between. In DNA form, the CDR3 reads TGCGCCAGCAGCCAAGCAGGGGACCAGCCCCAGCATTTT. Translation gives CASSQAGDQPQHF.

This chain joins TRBV2 and TRBJ2-3; 10 nucleotides line up with TRBD2. The germline CDR1 and CDR2 sequences are SNHLY and FYNNEI. The CDR3 consists of 14 residues. V gave up 8 bases and J gave up 1 base; unmatched junction bases: 3. The CDR3 here is CASGLAGGTDTQYF. CDR3 nucleotide sequence: TGTGCCAGCGGGCTAGCGGGGGGCACAGATACGCAGTATTTT.

The rearrangement uses TRBV9 and TRBJ2-3; weak D call: TRBD2 (5 bases). Germline lookup yields CDR1 SGDLS and CDR2 YYNGEE. The CDR3 has 14 amino acids. Trimming pared 0 bases from V and 4 bases from J, leaving 9 bases between. CDR3 amino acids: CASSVGGSADTQYF. Written as DNA, the CDR3 is TGTGCCAGCAGCGTAGGAGGGAGCGCAGATACGCAGTATTTT.

The rearrangement uses TRBV9 and TRBJ2-7; 7 nucleotides match TRBD1. Germline trimming cut 3 bases from V and 6 bases from J; bases unmatched to any gene: 6. This CDR3 contains 13 residues. From germline, CDR1 is SGDLS and CDR2 YYNGEE. The CDR3 is CASSELTGSEQYF. The CDR3 DNA follows: TGTGCCAGCAGCGAGCTGACAGGGTCCGAGCAGTACTTC.

This clone occurred a few times. The chain is built from TRBV4-1 and TRBJ2-3; 13 nucleotides align to TRBD2. CDR1 and CDR2 (germline): MGHRA, YSYEKL. V was clipped by 4 bases and J by 4 bases; unmatched bases: 5. The CDR3 sequence is 16 residues long. In DNA, the CDR3 is TGCGCCAGCAGCCCCCAACTAGCGGGAGGGTCAGATACGCAGTATTTT. As protein: CASSPQLAGGSDTQYF.

This clone is a singleton in its sample. The chain joins TRBV28 to TRBJ2-7; D is unclear. Looked up from germline, CDR1 is MDHEN and CDR2 is SYDVKM. Trimming cost V 6 bases and J 2 bases, with 11 bases left between them. The CDR3 spans 13 residues. CDR3 protein: CASSSPSPYEQYF. CDR3 bases: TGTGCCAGCAGCTCCCCCTCCCCCTACGAGCAGTACTTC.

V usage is TRBV29-1 and J usage is TRBJ2-1; 8 bases match TRBD2. This CDR3 spans 13 amino acids. The V and J ends lost 4 bases and 8 bases, in that order; junction bases with no gene match: 7. In germline, CDR1 is SQVTM, CDR2 ANQGSEA. CDR3 sequence reads: CSVAGRVSHEQFF. Written as DNA, the CDR3 is TGCAGCGTTGCCGGGAGGGTATCCCATGAGCAGTTCTTC.

The rearrangement links TRBV29-1 to TRBJ1-2; 8 bases align to TRBD1. Per the germline V gene, CDR1 is SQVTM and CDR2 is ANQGSEA. With V trimmed by 6 bases and J by 8 bases, 5 bases remained unmatched. The CDR3 is 11 amino acids. CDR3 loop: CSVNRGFGYTF. The CDR3, as DNA: TGCAGCGTAAACAGGGGGTTCGGCTACACCTTC.

The J gene is TRBJ2-2, the V gene TRBV11-2; the D is unclear. The CDR3 has 13 residues. CDR1 and CDR2 from the germline V gene are SGHAT and FQNNGV. Trimming pared 8 bases from V and 6 bases from J, leaving 13 bases between. The CDR3 nucleotides read TGTGCCAGCTCCAACATTGCTTCCGGGGAGCTGTTTTTT. It is translated as CASSNIASGELFF.

The chain carries TRBV7-9 and TRBJ2-1; TRBD2 agrees at 10 bases. The CDR3 loop spans 15 amino acids. V shed 1 base and J 7 bases; nucleotides not matched to a gene: 4. Germline loops: CDR1 SEHNR, CDR2 FQNEAQ (reference sequence). CDR3 bases: TGTGCCAGCAGCTTAGTCCTAGCGGGGGAGAATGAGCAGTTCTTC. Amino acids: CASSLVLAGENEQFF. Complete variable domain (other parts from reference TRBV7-9 and TRBJ2-1): DTGVSQNPRHKITKRGQNVTFRCDPISEHNRLYWYRQTLGQGPEFLTYFQNEAQLEKSRLLSDRFSAERPKGSFSTLEIQRTEQGDSAMYLCASSLVLAGENEQFFGPGTRLTVL.

This chain connects TRBV25-1 to TRBJ1-3; the match to TRBD1 covers 8 bases. Trimming at V came to 10 bases and at J to 4 bases, leaving 6 bases not matched to a gene. The CDR3 is 13 amino acids. CDR1 and CDR2 (germline): MGHDK, SYGVNS. CDR3 sequence reads: CATARTGGNTIYF. The CDR3 DNA follows: TGTGCCACCGCACGGACAGGGGGAAACACCATATATTTT.

This chain links TRBV27 with TRBJ2-3, with TRBD2 as a possible D gene (5 bases). Trimming cost V 2 bases and J 10 bases, with 16 bases left between them. There are 14 residues in the CDR3. Per the germline V gene, CDR1 is MNHEY and CDR2 is SMNVEV (reference sequence). The DNA of the CDR3 is TGTGCCAGCAGTTTAGAGCTAGCCCTAAGCGCGCAGTATTTT. It is translated as CASSLELALSAQYF.

Here the CDR3 reads CASSDPGTPNTEAFF. The DNA for the CDR3 is TGTGCCAGCAGTGATCCCGGGACACCGAACACTGAAGCTTTCTTT. The chain carries TRBV6-1 and TRBJ1-1; weak D call: TRBD1 (6 bases). This CDR3 region has 15 residues. Trimming left V 3 bases short and J 1 base short, with 12 bases between. From germline, CDR1 is MNHNS and CDR2 SASEGT.